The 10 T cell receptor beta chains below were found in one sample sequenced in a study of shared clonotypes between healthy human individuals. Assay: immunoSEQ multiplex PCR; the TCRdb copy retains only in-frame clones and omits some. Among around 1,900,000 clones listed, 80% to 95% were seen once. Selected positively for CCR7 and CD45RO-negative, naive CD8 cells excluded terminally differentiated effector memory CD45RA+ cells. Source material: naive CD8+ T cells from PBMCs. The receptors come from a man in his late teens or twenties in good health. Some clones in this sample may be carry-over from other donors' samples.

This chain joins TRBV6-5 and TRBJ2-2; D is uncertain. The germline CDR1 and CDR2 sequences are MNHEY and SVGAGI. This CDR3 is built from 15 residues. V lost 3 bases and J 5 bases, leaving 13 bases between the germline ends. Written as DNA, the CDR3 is TGTGCCAGCAGTTATAACTCTTGGAAAACCGGGGAGCTGTTTTTT. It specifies CASSYNSWKTGELFF.

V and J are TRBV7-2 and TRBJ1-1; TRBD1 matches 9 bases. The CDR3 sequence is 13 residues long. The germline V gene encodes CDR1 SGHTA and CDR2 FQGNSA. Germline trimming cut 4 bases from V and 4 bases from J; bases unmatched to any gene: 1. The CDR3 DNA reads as TGTGCCAGCAGCTCGGACAGGGGCACTGAAGCTTTCTTT. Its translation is CASSSDRGTEAFF.

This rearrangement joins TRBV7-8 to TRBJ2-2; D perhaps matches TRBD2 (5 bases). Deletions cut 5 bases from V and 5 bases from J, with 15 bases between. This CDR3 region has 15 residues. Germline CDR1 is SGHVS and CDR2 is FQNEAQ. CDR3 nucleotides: TGTGCCAGCAGCCAGACTACCTTCGAGACCGGGGAGCTGTTTTTT. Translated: CASSQTTFETGELFF.

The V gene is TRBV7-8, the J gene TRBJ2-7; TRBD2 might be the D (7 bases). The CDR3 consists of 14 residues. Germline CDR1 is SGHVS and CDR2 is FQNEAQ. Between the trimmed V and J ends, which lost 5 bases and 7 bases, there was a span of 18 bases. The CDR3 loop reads CASSPTGGPREQYF. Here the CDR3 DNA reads TGTGCCAGCAGCCCCACCGGGGGGCCTCGGGAGCAGTACTTC.

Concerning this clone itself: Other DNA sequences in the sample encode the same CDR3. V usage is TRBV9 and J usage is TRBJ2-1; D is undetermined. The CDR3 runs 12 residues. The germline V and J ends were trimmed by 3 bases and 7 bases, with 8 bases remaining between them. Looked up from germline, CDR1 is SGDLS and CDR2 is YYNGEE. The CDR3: CASSALSNEQFF. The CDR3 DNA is TGTGCCAGCAGCGCCCTATCGAATGAGCAGTTCTTC.

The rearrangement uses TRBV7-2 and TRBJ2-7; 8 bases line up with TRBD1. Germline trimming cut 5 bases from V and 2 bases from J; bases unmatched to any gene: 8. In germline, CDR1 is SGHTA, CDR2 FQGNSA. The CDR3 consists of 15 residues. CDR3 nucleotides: TGTGCCAGCAGCCCCTGGACAGGGAGTACCTACGAGCAGTACTTC. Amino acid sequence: CASSPWTGSTYEQYF.

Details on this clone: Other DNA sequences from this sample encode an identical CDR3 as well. CDR3 nucleotide sequence: TGTGCCAGCAGTTTAATCGGGAGCCAAGAGACCCAGTACTTC. Protein product: CASSLIGSQETQYF. The chain couples TRBV27 to TRBJ2-5; a possible D gene is TRBD2 (6 bases). There are 14 residues in the CDR3. In germline, CDR1 is MNHEY, CDR2 SMNVEV (reference sequence). Between the trimmed V and J ends, which lost 2 bases and 1 base, there was a span of 8 bases.

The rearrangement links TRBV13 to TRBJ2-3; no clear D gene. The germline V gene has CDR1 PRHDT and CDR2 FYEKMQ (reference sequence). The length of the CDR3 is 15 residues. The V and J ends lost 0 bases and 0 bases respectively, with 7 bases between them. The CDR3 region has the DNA TGTGCCAGCAGCTTAGGGGCATTTAGCACAGATACGCAGTATTTT. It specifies CASSLGAFSTDTQYF. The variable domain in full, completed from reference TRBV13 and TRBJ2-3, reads AAGVIQSPRHLIKEKRETATLKCYPIPRHDTVYWYQQGPGQDPQFLISFYEKMQSDKGSIPDRFSAQQFSDYHSELNMSSLELGDSALYFCASSLGAFSTDTQYFGPGTRLTVL.

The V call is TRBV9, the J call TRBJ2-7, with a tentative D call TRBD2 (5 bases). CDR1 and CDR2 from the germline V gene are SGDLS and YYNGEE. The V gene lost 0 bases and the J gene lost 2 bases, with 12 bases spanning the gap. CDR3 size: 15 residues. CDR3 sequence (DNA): TGTGCCAGCAGCGTAGCTACTAGTTCGGCCTACGAGCAGTACTTC. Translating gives CASSVATSSAYEQYF.

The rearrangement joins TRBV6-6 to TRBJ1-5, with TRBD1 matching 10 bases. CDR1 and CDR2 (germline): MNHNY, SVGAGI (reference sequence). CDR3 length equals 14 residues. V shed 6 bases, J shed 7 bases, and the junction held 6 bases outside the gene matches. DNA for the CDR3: TGTGCCAGCAGGGACAGGGGGTGGGGGCAGCCCCAGCATTTT. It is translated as CASRDRGWGQPQHF.